This is a list of T cell receptor beta chains from one sample in a study of cytomegalovirus exposure and HLA in healthy donors. Data came from immunoSEQ multiplex PCR; TCRdb stores just in-frame clones and leaves some out. The sample has 100,000 to 150,000 clones; 80% to 90% are singletons. Sequenced input: PBMCs. These receptors all come from a woman in her thirties or forties in good health and CMV-seropositive. CDR3s include the opening cysteine and the closing phenylalanine or tryptophan. D genes are given only for firm matches. Rows give clone size only sometimes, using once, few, many, or a class for an expanded clone.

clone_size d_call j_call v_call cdr3_nt cdr3_aa
- TRBD1 TRBJ2-1 TRBV19 TGTGCCAGTAGCCTCGACAGGGGCGATGAGCAGTTCTTC CASSLDRGDEQFF
- - TRBJ2-7 TRBV28 TGTGCCAGCAGCCAGGACTACTTACCAAGTTACGAGCAGTACTTC CASSQDYLPSYEQYF
- - TRBJ1-5 TRBV30 TGTGCCTGGAGCGGAGACCGGGACTTTTCCTATCAGCCCCAGCATTTT CAWSGDRDFSYQPQHF
- TRBD2 TRBJ2-7 TRBV6-5 TGTGCCAGCAGTTACCTAGCGGGAAGCCTCCTCGAGCAGTACTTC CASSYLAGSLLEQYF
- - TRBJ1-1 TRBV6-5 TGTGCCAGCATCAACCTTCAGGGCACTGAAGCTTTCTTT CASINLQGTEAFF
few - TRBJ2-6 TRBV9 TGTGCCAGCAGCGACCCGACAGAGAGCTCTGGGGCCAACGTCCTGACTTTC CASSDPTESSGANVLTF
- TRBD2 TRBJ2-3 TRBV2 TGTGCCAGCAGTGATCTAGCGGTTAGCACAGATACGCAGTATTTT CASSDLAVSTDTQYF
few TRBD2 TRBJ2-3 TRBV4-2 TGTGCCAGCAGCCTAACGACTAGCGGAACCACAGATACGCAGTATTTT CASSLTTSGTTDTQYF
- TRBD1 TRBJ2-6 TRBV7-9 TGTGCCAGCAGCCTCGTCCATGGACAGGGGTTACCTGGGGCCAACGTCCTGACTTTC CASSLVHGQGLPGANVLTF
- TRBD1 TRBJ2-7 TRBV6-5 TGTGCCAGCAGAACACAGGGGGCCGCCTACGAGCAGTACTTC CASRTQGAAYEQYF
- - TRBJ2-3 TRBV30 TGTGCCTGGAATGGGAGGACAGATACGCAGTATTTT CAWNGRTDTQYF
- TRBD1 TRBJ1-1 TRBV6-5 TGTGCCAGCTGGGACAGGGGGCACACTGAAGCTTTCTTT CASWDRGHTEAFF
- - TRBJ1-4 TRBV2 TGTGCCAGCAGTGAAGCCAGGGCCGGGAATGAAAAACTGTTTTTT CASSEARAGNEKLFF
- TRBD1 TRBJ2-5 TRBV27 TGTGCCAGCAGTTCTCGGACAGGAGTCAAAGAGACCCAGTACTTC CASSSRTGVKETQYF
- TRBD2 TRBJ2-7 TRBV13 TGTGCCAGCAGCACGGGGACTAGCGGGAACCCCTCCTACGAGCAGTACTTC CASSTGTSGNPSYEQYF
- TRBD1 TRBJ1-5 TRBV30 TGTGCCTGGGGGGCACCGACAGGGTTGAACGGCAATCAGCCCCAGCATTTT CAWGAPTGLNGNQPQHF
once - TRBJ2-7 TRBV29-1 TGCAGCGTTGAAGAAGCCAGGGCCAGCTCCTACGAGCAGTACTTC CSVEEARASSYEQYF
- TRBD2 TRBJ2-3 TRBV30 TGTGCCTGGAGTGGTGCGGGAGGGCCCACAGATACGCAGTATTTT CAWSGAGGPTDTQYF
- TRBD1 TRBJ1-5 TRBV7-2 TGTGCCAGCAGCTTTTTTCCCAGACAGGGTGGGCATCAGCCCCAGCATTTT CASSFFPRQGGHQPQHF
- TRBD1 TRBJ1-5 TRBV28 TGTGCCAGCAGTTTAACAGGGGGGTGGCAGCCCCAGCATTTT CASSLTGGWQPQHF
- - TRBJ1-3 TRBV9 TGTGCCAGCAGCGTCAAGAGCTCTGGAAACACCATATATTTT CASSVKSSGNTIYF
- - TRBJ1-5 TRBV5-5 TGTGCCAGCAGCCAGAGCGGGGGGGTATACCCCCAGCATTTT CASSQSGGVYPQHF
- TRBD2 TRBJ2-7 TRBV7-8 TGTGCCAGCAGCTACGGCCTAGCGGGAACCTACGAGCAGTACTTC CASSYGLAGTYEQYF
- TRBD2 TRBJ2-4 TRBV7-2 TGTGCCAGCAGCGTTAGCGGGATCTCCACCCTGAACATTCAGTACTTC CASSVSGISTLNIQYF
- - TRBJ2-6 TRBV5-1 TGCGCCAGCAGGGTCAGCTCTGGGGCCAACGTCCTGACTTTC CASRVSSGANVLTF
- - TRBJ2-3 TRBV13 TGTGCCAGCAGCTCATCAGGGGATACGCAGTATTTT CASSSSGDTQYF
- TRBD2 TRBJ2-2 TRBV6-4 TGTGCCAGCAGTGTAGCGGGAGCGAACACCGGGGAGCTGTTTTTT CASSVAGANTGELFF
- - TRBJ1-2 TRBV25-1 TGTGCCAGCACCAACAGCAATAACTATGGCTACACCTTC CASTNSNNYGYTF
- - TRBJ1-5 TRBV28 TGTGCCAGCAGTCGTCCTTATAGCAATCAGCCCCAGCATTTT CASSRPYSNQPQHF
once TRBD2 TRBJ2-7 TRBV7-9 TGTGCCAGCAGCTTAGAGGTAGCGGGAGGAGGCGAGCAGTACTTC CASSLEVAGGGEQYF
- TRBD2 TRBJ2-7 TRBV4-3 TGCGCCAGCAGCCAAGATACGGGGGGCTACGAGCAGTACTTC CASSQDTGGYEQYF
few TRBD2 TRBJ2-5 TRBV27 TGTGCCAGCAGCCTGGGGGGGGTGGAGACCCAGTACTTC CASSLGGVETQYF
- TRBD1 TRBJ2-1 TRBV19 TGTGCCTCCAACACAGGGGGCGGTTCCTACAATGAGCAGTTCTTC CASNTGGGSYNEQFF
- TRBD1 TRBJ2-7 TRBV19 TGTGCCAGTAGTCCGGGACAGTGGGCCTACGAGCAGTACTTC CASSPGQWAYEQYF
- - TRBJ2-7 TRBV10-2 TGCGCCAGCAGTAGGCAGGGCTACAACTACGAGCAGTACTTC CASSRQGYNYEQYF
few - TRBJ2-7 TRBV21-1 TGTGCCAGCAGCAAGGGACTAGCGGGAGGGAGCTCCTACGAGCAGTACTTC CASSKGLAGGSSYEQYF
- TRBD2 TRBJ2-1 TRBV7-9 TGTGCCAGCAGCTTGGGGACTAGCGGGACCAGTAGCTACAATGAGCAGTTCTTC CASSLGTSGTSSYNEQFF
- TRBD1 TRBJ2-2 TRBV5-4 TGTGCCAGCAGCACTTGGACAGGTAGCACCGGGGAGCTGTTTTTT CASSTWTGSTGELFF
- - TRBJ2-1 TRBV13 TGTGCCAGCATGGACGCAGGGGTTCCCTACAATGAGCAGTTCTTC CASMDAGVPYNEQFF
- - TRBJ2-3 TRBV7-9 TGTGCCAGCATTTTAGCAGATACGCAGTATTTT CASILADTQYF
few - TRBJ1-1 TRBV4-3 TGCGCCAGCAGCCCGCGGGGGGGGAGGGGGGCGAACACTGAAGCTTTCTTT CASSPRGGRGANTEAFF
few TRBD2 TRBJ2-5 TRBV6-6 TGTGCCAGCAGTTTAGCGGGAGAGGTGACCCAGTACTTC CASSLAGEVTQYF
- TRBD1 TRBJ2-3 TRBV9 TGTGCCAGCAGCGTATGGGACAGCCGCACAGATACGCAGTATTTT CASSVWDSRTDTQYF
- - TRBJ1-3 TRBV6-1 TGTGCCAGCAGTGAAGAAAACACTGGAAACACCATATATTTT CASSEENTGNTIYF
- - TRBJ1-3 TRBV28 TGTGCCAGCAGTTTAGACCCCTTTGTGGACAGAATCTCTGGAAACACCATATATTTT CASSLDPFVDRISGNTIYF
- TRBD2 TRBJ2-1 TRBV5-1 TGCGCCAGCAGCCCCGGGACTAGTACCAATGAGCAGTTCTTC CASSPGTSTNEQFF
- - TRBJ2-1 TRBV30 TGTGCCTGGAGTGTACAGGTGTACACTGAGCAGTTCTTC CAWSVQVYTEQFF
- TRBD2 TRBJ2-1 TRBV30 TGTGCCTGGAGTGCCGGGCTAGCGGGAGTCGAGCAGTTCTTC CAWSAGLAGVEQFF
few - TRBJ1-3 TRBV15 TGTGCCACCAGCAGAGGGCACACAACGGGGAGGACTGGAAACACCATATATTTT CATSRGHTTGRTGNTIYF
- - TRBJ2-7 TRBV5-6 TGTGCCAGCAGCCCAAATGGACACCTACTGAGGGAGCAGTACTTC CASSPNGHLLREQYF
once - TRBJ1-5 TRBV5-6 TGTGCCAGCAGCTTCAGGGGTCTGTTGAATAGCAATCAGCCCCAGCATTTT CASSFRGLLNSNQPQHF
- - TRBJ1-2 TRBV28 TGTGCCAGCAGTTCCTCTATGGGTGGGGGGGCGTATGGCTACACCTTC CASSSSMGGGAYGYTF
- TRBD1 TRBJ2-1 TRBV30 TGCGCCACAGGGGTGAGCTCCTACAATGAGCAGTTCTTC CATGVSSYNEQFF
- TRBD2 TRBJ2-1 TRBV2 TGTGCCAGCAGCGGGACTAGCGCCTCCCGATCGGAGCAGTTCTTC CASSGTSASRSEQFF